The clone carrying this T cell receptor beta chain was picked up a small number of times. Its target is not known. These data are taken from a study of T-cell memory formation after mild COVID-19. Study results and caveats: Whether second-wave clones peaking at day 37 were SARS-CoV-2 specific went unconfirmed. Chiefly within CM and EM were the contracting CD4+ clones; CD8+ ones were within EMRA. Some clones that responded were present in memory (sampled pre-infection), which suggests cross-reactive memory joined.

The CDR3 is 13 residues long. Germline-derived CDR1 and CDR2 are SEHNR and FQNEAQ (reference sequence). V lost 10 bases and J lost 1, with 11 bases in between. 5'RACE with constant-segment primers yielded barcoded, UMI-tagged TCR alpha and TCR beta cDNA libraries. TCRdb re-derived calls from the 5' RACE reads in MiXCR, one entry per CDR3 protein. The data hold a few hundred thousand distinct CDR3 sequences, with 15% to 20% observed a single time. V and J are TRBV7-9 and TRBJ2-4; D is uncertain. The sequenced sample consisted of PBMCs or a T cell subset sorted from them (not recorded which). The sequence was obtained from a man between 18 and 35 years old who had mild COVID-19 (a few samples of this study predate the infection). Cell type and time point are not known. CDR3 nucleotide sequence: TGTGCCAACCCCCCGAGGGCCAAAAACATTCAGTACTTC. Translated, it gives CANPPRAKNIQYF.